Listed below are T cell receptor beta chains from one sample, sequenced in a study of vaccination effects on CD4 cells after COVID-19. Profiled with immunoSEQ multiplex PCR; TCRdb holds only in-frame clones, not every one. The sample consists of more than 55,000 clones, 78% of them appearing once. Their specific antigens are unknown. The specimen comprised CD4+ T cells from PBMCs cultured without peptide, sampled after COVID-19 vaccination. The source of these receptors is a human donor who received a COVID-19 vaccine. The CDR3 runs from the conserved cysteine through the conserved F or W. A D gene is named only where the DNA matches it firmly. Some rows have no size entry. The others give once, few or many, or a class for an expanded clone.

clone size	D gene	V gene	J gene	CDR3 protein	CDR3 DNA
.	.	TRBV7-2	TRBJ1-3	CASSGTRGNTIYF	TGTGCCAGCAGCGGGACCCGAGGGAACACCATATATTTT
once	.	TRBV3-1/TRBV3-2	TRBJ2-3	CASSQVDHSTDTQYF	TGTGCCAGCAGCCAAGTTGACCATAGCACAGATACGCAGTATTTT
.	.	TRBV10-1	TRBJ1-1	CASSEAQGHMNTEAFF	TGCGCCAGCAGTGAGGCTCAGGGACACATGAACACTGAAGCTTTCTTT
.	TRBD1	TRBV5-6	TRBJ2-7	CASTRGRGSVGEQYF	TGTGCCAGCACCCGCGGCAGGGGGTCAGTCGGCGAGCAGTACTTC
.	.	TRBV21-1	TRBJ2-3	CASSKALLMAGGTDTQYF	TGTGCCAGCAGCAAAGCGCTATTGATGGCGGGGGGCACAGATACGCAGTATTTT
medium-sized	.	TRBV4-3	TRBJ1-4	CASSQNTNEKLFF	TGCGCCAGCAGCCAAAACACTAATGAAAAACTGTTTTTT
.	.	TRBV20-1	TRBJ1-5	CSATLTQHF	TGCAGTGCTACCTTGACCCAGCATTTT
.	TRBD2	TRBV24-1	TRBJ2-1	CATSGLAGNEQFF	TGTGCCACCAGTGGACTAGCGGGTAATGAGCAGTTCTTC
.	TRBD1	TRBV10-2	TRBJ1-4	CASSEQGETNEKLFF	TGCGCCAGCAGTGAACAGGGGGAGACTAATGAAAAACTGTTTTTT
.	.	TRBV5-1	TRBJ2-3	CASSLGSTDTQYF	TGCGCCAGCAGCTTGGGCAGCACAGATACGCAGTATTTT
few	.	TRBV7-9	TRBJ1-1	CASSLVGATEAFF	TGTGCCAGCAGCTTAGTAGGGGCAACTGAAGCTTTCTTT
.	.	TRBV2	TRBJ2-4	CASSPERAVAKNIQYF	TGTGCCAGCAGTCCAGAGCGGGCCGTAGCCAAAAACATTCAGTACTTC
.	TRBD1	TRBV4-1	TRBJ1-1	CASSHLTGGTEAFF	TGCGCCAGCAGCCATTTAACAGGGGGCACTGAAGCTTTCTTT
.	TRBD2	TRBV4-1	TRBJ2-7	CASSQDGREGSHEQYF	TGCGCCAGCAGCCAAGACGGGCGGGAGGGCTCCCACGAGCAGTACTTC
.	.	TRBV10-3	TRBJ2-7	CAIKGRQAYEQYF	TGTGCCATCAAGGGGCGACAGGCCTACGAGCAGTACTTC
few	TRBD1	TRBV25-1	TRBJ1-6	CASRDTGVNSPLHF	TGTGCCAGCAGAGATACAGGGGTCAATTCACCCCTCCACTTT
.	TRBD1	TRBV18	TRBJ1-2	CASSPQVLPGTGNGYTF	TGTGCCAGCTCACCACAGGTACTTCCCGGGACAGGGAATGGCTACACCTTC
.	TRBD1	TRBV27	TRBJ1-5	CASRRTMGGQAKSQPQHF	TGTGCCAGCAGACGAACCATGGGTGGACAGGCCAAGAGCCAGCCCCAGCATTTT
few	TRBD2	TRBV4-1	TRBJ2-2	CASSQYRLAGVAGELFF	TGCGCCAGCAGCCAATATCGACTAGCGGGAGTAGCCGGGGAGCTGTTTTTT
.	TRBD1	TRBV6-5	TRBJ1-1	CASSYGGRGRLTEAFF	TGTGCCAGCAGTTACGGGGGCAGGGGGCGGCTCACTGAAGCTTTCTTT
.	.	TRBV2	TRBJ2-6	CASILDSSGANVLTF	TGTGCCAGCATCCTGGACAGCTCTGGGGCCAACGTCCTGACTTTC
.	.	TRBV28	TRBJ1-1	CASKELAMRAFF	TGTGCCAGCAAGGAGTTGGCAATGCGAGCTTTCTTT
.	.	TRBV7-8	TRBJ1-3	CASSLPMAGNTIYF	TGTGCCAGCAGCTTACCGATGGCCGGAAACACCATATATTTT
.	.	TRBV29-1	TRBJ1-2	CSVGGGGDYGYTF	TGCAGCGTTGGTGGAGGCGGGGACTATGGCTACACCTTC
.	.	TRBV5-6	TRBJ2-7	CASSGRGGTVLYEQYF	TGTGCCAGCAGCGGACGGGGAGGGACAGTGCTCTACGAGCAGTACTTC
.	.	TRBV6-5	TRBJ1-1	CASSSLQRTEAFF	TGTGCCAGCAGTTCCTTACAGCGTACTGAAGCTTTCTTT
.	.	TRBV2	TRBJ1-1	CASSEARTQGTEAFF	TGTGCCAGCAGTGAAGCTAGGACCCAAGGCACTGAAGCTTTCTTT
.	.	TRBV19	TRBJ2-5	CASSPRQGGGETQYF	TGTGCCAGTAGTCCGCGGCAGGGTGGGGGAGAGACCCAGTACTTC
.	.	TRBV6-5	TRBJ1-6	CATGGRSYNSPLHF	TGTGCCACCGGAGGGAGGTCCTATAATTCACCCCTCCACTTT
.	TRBD1	TRBV5-4	TRBJ1-4	CASSLTGGADEKLFF	TGTGCCAGCAGTCTCACAGGGGGCGCTGATGAAAAACTGTTTTTT
.	TRBD2	TRBV4-3	TRBJ2-3	CASSQTSGGRADTQYF	TGCGCCAGCAGCCAGACTAGCGGGGGTAGGGCAGATACGCAGTATTTT
.	.	TRBV6-2/TRBV6-3	TRBJ1-6	CASSFRRDSPLHF	TGTGCCAGCAGTTTTCGCCGAGATTCACCCCTCCACTTT
.	.	TRBV12-3/TRBV12-4	TRBJ2-5	CASSLRLGETQYF	TGTGCCAGCAGTTTAAGGCTCGGGGAGACCCAGTACTTC
.	TRBD2	TRBV3-1/TRBV3-2	TRBJ2-1	CASSLGTSGSQEQFF	TGTGCCAGCAGCCTCGGGACTAGCGGTTCCCAGGAGCAGTTCTTC
.	TRBD1	TRBV4-3	TRBJ1-4	CASSRVDRVNEKLFF	TGCGCCAGCAGCCGGGTAGACAGGGTGAATGAAAAACTGTTTTTT
.	.	TRBV4-3	TRBJ1-1	CASSQVPAAGMRF	TGCGCCAGCAGCCAAGTTCCGGCGGCCGGGATGAGGTTT
.	TRBD1	TRBV5-1	TRBJ1-1	CASSLAGQIGTEAFF	TGCGCCAGCAGCTTGGCGGGACAGATCGGCACTGAAGCTTTCTTT
.	.	TRBV5-1	TRBJ1-6	CASSPGGGSPLHF	TGCGCCAGCAGTCCCGGGGGAGGGTCCCCCCTCCACTTT
.	.	TRBV29-1	TRBJ1-1	CSVAYEWDTEAFF	TGCAGCGTTGCGTACGAGTGGGACACTGAAGCTTTCTTT
.	TRBD2	TRBV18	TRBJ2-5	CASYMSGAQGQETQYF	TGTGCCAGCTACATGAGCGGGGCCCAGGGTCAAGAGACCCAGTACTTC
.	TRBD1	TRBV5-1	TRBJ2-5	CATQLGTGQETQYF	TGCGCCACCCAACTTGGGACAGGGCAAGAGACCCAGTACTTC
few	TRBD1	TRBV11-2	TRBJ2-7	CASSRDRGPHEQYF	TGTGCCAGCAGTCGGGACAGGGGGCCCCACGAGCAGTACTTC